This T cell receptor beta chain is from a study of blood T cell repertoires in COVID-19. For the study at large: Sites across the United States, Italy and Spain contributed samples from acute and convalescent COVID-19.

Those enrolled, adults aged roughly 18 to 90 years, came from fewer than 25 US areas. Germline V lookup: CDR1 SGHDN, CDR2 FVKESK. This CDR3 is 13 amino acids long. The ends were cut back, 3 bases at V and 3 bases at J, with 9 bases in the middle. In the authors' workflow: Estimation of nucleated cell counts was performed using reference gene primer amplification. Some clones are missing from TCRdb's copy, which holds only in-frame ones; the method was immunoSEQ multiplex PCR. V and J calls plus clone size are reproduced from that table; the DNA served to infer D and trimming. The sample lists 200,000 to 250,000 clones, approximately 82% seen once, with 15% in the top ten.

The rearrangement joins TRBV14 to TRBJ2-7; D is unclear. The sample taken for sequencing was PBMCs or T cells enriched from blood (not recorded which). This TCR came from a man aged 40-50 years who had recovered from COVID-19. CDR3 protein: CASSHGGYYEQYF. The CDR3 coding sequence is TGTGCCAGCAGCCACGGCGGCTACTACGAGCAGTACTTC. The full variable domain, with the rest looked up from reference TRBV14 and TRBJ2-7, is EAGVTQFPSHSVIEKGQTVTLRCDPISGHDNLYWYRRVMGKEIKFLLHFVKESKQDESGMPNNRFLAERTGGTYSTLKVQPAELEDSGVYFCASSHGGYYEQYFGPGTRLTVT.